Detailed here is one TCR beta chain. TCRdb passed the RT-PCR reads through MiXCR, listing each CDR3 protein once. The profile shows hundreds of thousands of distinct CDR3 sequences, roughly 17% of them singletons. The record originates from a study of patients and donors after allogeneic stem cell transplantation. Germline assignment: CDR1 SGHVS and CDR2 FNYEAQ. V trimming: 4 bases; J trimming: 0 bases; junction bases outside the gene matches: 6. There are 16 residues in the CDR3. The sequence was collected from a human donor who was either an allogeneic HSCT recipient or a stem cell or donor lymphocyte infusion donor (not recorded which). It is not recorded whose cells these are; they may come from a transplant donor. V gene TRBV7-6 combines with J gene TRBJ2-7, with 10 bases fitting TRBD2. Material: blood, either unsorted or a sorted T cell fraction (not recorded which). CDR3 loop: CASSSHSGGSSYEQYF. In nucleotides, the CDR3 is TGTGCCAGCAGCTCCCATAGCGGGGGGAGCTCCTACGAGCAGTACTTC.